Listed below are T cell receptor beta chains from one sample, sequenced in a study of T-cell reconstitution after alpha-beta-depleted transplantation in children. TCRdb re-analysed the PCR reads in MiXCR, keeping a single row per CDR3 protein. The table includes hundreds of thousands of distinct CDR3 sequences, approximately 11% detected once. The specimen comprised PBMCs, sampled before TCRalphabeta/CD19-depleted stem cell transplant. These receptors originate from a child younger than two with acute myeloid leukemia, due to receive a stem cell transplant. The CDR3 runs from the conserved cysteine through the conserved F or W. Fields, in order: D gene, clone size, J gene, V gene, CDR3 DNA, CDR3 protein. The D gene is left open where the match is weak. Size is stated for part of the rows, as once, few or many counts, or as a class when the clone is expanded.

D gene: TRBD1
clone size: many
J gene: TRBJ2-2
V gene: TRBV30
CDR3 DNA: TGTGCCTGGAGTAAGGGACAGTACACCGGGGAGCTGTTTTTT
CDR3 protein: CAWSKGQYTGELFF

D gene: TRBD2
clone size: many
J gene: TRBJ2-2
V gene: TRBV11-2
CDR3 DNA: TGTGCCAGCAGCTCCCCCGGGAGCGGGAGGGTGACCGGGGAGCTGTTTTTT
CDR3 protein: CASSSPGSGRVTGELFF

D gene: NA
clone size: many
J gene: TRBJ1-2
V gene: TRBV28
CDR3 DNA: TGTGCCAGCAGTCTAGAAACGGGGAGGGGCTACACCTTC
CDR3 protein: CASSLETGRGYTF

D gene: TRBD1
clone size: many
J gene: TRBJ1-1
V gene: TRBV5-1
CDR3 DNA: TGCGCCAGCAGCGCCAGACAGGGTGGGGTCGGGAACACTGAAGCTTTCTTT
CDR3 protein: CASSARQGGVGNTEAFF

D gene: NA
clone size: many
J gene: TRBJ1-1
V gene: TRBV12-3/TRBV12-4
CDR3 DNA: TGTGCCAGCAGTACGACAGGGAACACTGAAGCTTTCTTT
CDR3 protein: CASSTTGNTEAFF

D gene: NA
clone size: few
J gene: TRBJ2-5
V gene: TRBV5-6
CDR3 DNA: TGTGCCAGCATTTCCGCTGGGGGAGAGACCCAGTACTTC
CDR3 protein: CASISAGGETQYF

D gene: NA
clone size: many
J gene: TRBJ1-3
V gene: TRBV12-3/TRBV12-4
CDR3 DNA: TGTGCCAGCAGTTTTATAATTGGCCTAGTAGTCTCTGGAAACACCATATATTTT
CDR3 protein: CASSFIIGLVVSGNTIYF

D gene: TRBD2
clone size: many
J gene: TRBJ2-7
V gene: TRBV20-1
CDR3 DNA: TGCAGTGCTAGATCCACTACTAGCGGGAGAATTTACGAGCAGTACTTC
CDR3 protein: CSARSTTSGRIYEQYF

D gene: TRBD1
clone size: NA
J gene: TRBJ1-1
V gene: TRBV28
CDR3 DNA: TGTGCCAGCAGCCGATTACAGGGGGCCCAATTGAACACTGAAGCTTTCTTT
CDR3 protein: CASSRLQGAQLNTEAFF

D gene: NA
clone size: many
J gene: TRBJ2-1
V gene: TRBV7-2
CDR3 DNA: TGTGCCAGCAGCGAACTAGAGCCCCACACCTACAATGAGCAGTTCTTC
CDR3 protein: CASSELEPHTYNEQFF

D gene: NA
clone size: once
J gene: TRBJ2-7
V gene: TRBV12-3/TRBV12-4
CDR3 DNA: TGTGCCAGCAGTCCTCCGGGACCGGGGGATGAGCAGTACTTC
CDR3 protein: CASSPPGPGDEQYF

D gene: NA
clone size: few
J gene: TRBJ2-5
V gene: TRBV28
CDR3 DNA: TGTGCCAGCAGTTTATCCGCACTACAAGGTCCTCTGGAGACCCAGTACTTC
CDR3 protein: CASSLSALQGPLETQYF

D gene: NA
clone size: NA
J gene: TRBJ1-2
V gene: TRBV28
CDR3 DNA: TGTGCCAGCAGTCCGTACGCGAATAATAACTATGGCTACACCTTC
CDR3 protein: CASSPYANNNYGYTF

D gene: NA
clone size: many
J gene: TRBJ1-1
V gene: TRBV4-2
CDR3 DNA: TGTGCCAGCAGCCCTATGAAGGGGGGCACTGAAGCTTTCTTT
CDR3 protein: CASSPMKGGTEAFF

D gene: NA
clone size: many
J gene: TRBJ2-3
V gene: TRBV29-1
CDR3 DNA: TGCAGCGTTGAAGCGGGTAGGGGTGCAGATACGCAGTATTTT
CDR3 protein: CSVEAGRGADTQYF

D gene: TRBD1
clone size: NA
J gene: TRBJ2-7
V gene: TRBV5-1
CDR3 DNA: TGCGCCAGCGCTTCTACCGGGACAGGGGCCTACGAGCAGTACTTC
CDR3 protein: CASASTGTGAYEQYF

D gene: NA
clone size: many
J gene: TRBJ1-6
V gene: TRBV11-2
CDR3 DNA: TGTGCCAGCAGCTTAAATCATTACAAGGGGCTCACCTATAATTCACCCCTCCACTTT
CDR3 protein: CASSLNHYKGLTYNSPLHF

D gene: NA
clone size: NA
J gene: TRBJ1-2
V gene: TRBV20-1
CDR3 DNA: TGCAGTGCTAGAGACTGGGGGTTGGGCTATGGCTACACCTTC
CDR3 protein: CSARDWGLGYGYTF

D gene: NA
clone size: many
J gene: TRBJ1-5
V gene: TRBV10-3
CDR3 DNA: TGTGCCATCAGGGAGGGACTTAATAGCAATCAGCCCCAGCATTTT
CDR3 protein: CAIREGLNSNQPQHF

D gene: TRBD1
clone size: many
J gene: TRBJ2-4
V gene: TRBV6-1
CDR3 DNA: TGTGCCAGCAGGCGACAGGGCCGGGGCATTCAGTACTTC
CDR3 protein: CASRRQGRGIQYF

D gene: TRBD1
clone size: many
J gene: TRBJ2-1
V gene: TRBV7-8
CDR3 DNA: TGTGCCAGCAGCCCCCGAGGACAGGACTACAATGAGCAGTTCTTC
CDR3 protein: CASSPRGQDYNEQFF

D gene: NA
clone size: many
J gene: TRBJ1-1
V gene: TRBV5-1
CDR3 DNA: TGCGCCAGCAGCTTGGCCGCGGCTACTGAAGCTTTCTTT
CDR3 protein: CASSLAAATEAFF

D gene: NA
clone size: many
J gene: TRBJ1-5
V gene: TRBV27
CDR3 DNA: TGTGCCAGCAGTTCAGGGCATCAGCCCCAGCATTTT
CDR3 protein: CASSSGHQPQHF

D gene: NA
clone size: many
J gene: TRBJ2-3
V gene: TRBV12-3/TRBV12-4
CDR3 DNA: TGTGCCAGCAGTTTCAGGGCAGGACTTAGCACAGATACGCAGTATTTT
CDR3 protein: CASSFRAGLSTDTQYF

D gene: TRBD1
clone size: NA
J gene: TRBJ2-7
V gene: TRBV18
CDR3 DNA: TGTGCCAGCTCACCACCGGGGACAGGGAACGAGCAGTACTTC
CDR3 protein: CASSPPGTGNEQYF

D gene: NA
clone size: many
J gene: TRBJ1-3
V gene: TRBV12-3/TRBV12-4
CDR3 DNA: TGTGCCAGCAGTTTATACGGGGGCTCTGGAAACACCATATATTTT
CDR3 protein: CASSLYGGSGNTIYF

D gene: NA
clone size: many
J gene: TRBJ2-5
V gene: TRBV5-1
CDR3 DNA: TGCGCCAGCAGCTCCCAATGGGAGACCCAGTACTTC
CDR3 protein: CASSSQWETQYF

D gene: NA
clone size: many
J gene: TRBJ1-3
V gene: TRBV7-2
CDR3 DNA: TGTGCCAGCAGCCTAGGTAACCGAGCTGGAAACACCATATATTTT
CDR3 protein: CASSLGNRAGNTIYF

D gene: NA
clone size: NA
J gene: TRBJ2-1
V gene: TRBV20-1
CDR3 DNA: TGCAGTGCTAGCCGGCAGATCTACAATGAGCAGTTCTTC
CDR3 protein: CSASRQIYNEQFF

D gene: TRBD1
clone size: many
J gene: TRBJ2-1
V gene: TRBV20-1
CDR3 DNA: TGCAGTGCTAGAAATGAGAGAACAGGGGACAATGAGCAGTTCTTC
CDR3 protein: CSARNERTGDNEQFF

D gene: NA
clone size: many
J gene: TRBJ1-1
V gene: TRBV19
CDR3 DNA: TGTGCCAGTAGTGCCATGAACACTGAAGCTTTCTTT
CDR3 protein: CASSAMNTEAFF

D gene: NA
clone size: many
J gene: TRBJ1-4
V gene: TRBV6-6
CDR3 DNA: TGTGCCAGCACCCCTCTGGGGGGTGAAAAACTGTTTTTT
CDR3 protein: CASTPLGGEKLFF

D gene: NA
clone size: many
J gene: TRBJ2-7
V gene: TRBV12-3/TRBV12-4
CDR3 DNA: TGTGCCAGCAGTTTCAGCGTGGGTCTTTACGAGCAGTACTTC
CDR3 protein: CASSFSVGLYEQYF

D gene: NA
clone size: many
J gene: TRBJ1-1
V gene: TRBV11-2
CDR3 DNA: TGTGCCAGCAGCCGAGTCCCGGGACTTGAAGCTTTCTTT
CDR3 protein: CASSRVPGLEAFF

D gene: TRBD2
clone size: many
J gene: TRBJ2-1
V gene: TRBV20-1
CDR3 DNA: TGCAGTGCTTCTCTTAGCGGGGGGGCGGGAAGAGAGCAGTTCTTC
CDR3 protein: CSASLSGGAGREQFF

D gene: TRBD1
clone size: many
J gene: TRBJ1-5
V gene: TRBV24-1
CDR3 DNA: TGTGCCACCAGTGACTCGACAGGGGGCAGGACCCAGCATTTT
CDR3 protein: CATSDSTGGRTQHF

D gene: TRBD1
clone size: many
J gene: TRBJ2-7
V gene: TRBV14
CDR3 DNA: TGTGCCAGCAGCCAAGCTCGAACAGGGGGATACGAGCAGTACTTC
CDR3 protein: CASSQARTGGYEQYF

D gene: NA
clone size: few
J gene: TRBJ2-3
V gene: TRBV6-1
CDR3 DNA: TGTGCCAGCACGGACCAAGGGGAATTCACAGATACGCAGTATTTT
CDR3 protein: CASTDQGEFTDTQYF

D gene: TRBD1
clone size: many
J gene: TRBJ1-2
V gene: TRBV2
CDR3 DNA: TGTGCCAGCAGTGAAGACAGGGGAGACTATGGCTACACCTTC
CDR3 protein: CASSEDRGDYGYTF

D gene: NA
clone size: NA
J gene: TRBJ2-2
V gene: TRBV19
CDR3 DNA: TGTGCCAGTAGTATATGGACCCCGCCGGGGGAGCTGTTTTTT
CDR3 protein: CASSIWTPPGELFF

D gene: TRBD1
clone size: many
J gene: TRBJ2-3
V gene: TRBV20-1
CDR3 DNA: TGCAGTGCGAACGCGGGACAGGGTGACGCAGATACGCAGTATTTT
CDR3 protein: CSANAGQGDADTQYF

D gene: NA
clone size: once
J gene: TRBJ1-1
V gene: TRBV2
CDR3 DNA: TGTGCCACGACACCACAGGGAAGGAACACTGAAGCTTTCTTT
CDR3 protein: CATTPQGRNTEAFF

D gene: NA
clone size: many
J gene: TRBJ2-5
V gene: TRBV24-1
CDR3 DNA: TGTGCCACCAGTACCTCGACAGCGGAGACCCAGTACTTC
CDR3 protein: CATSTSTAETQYF

D gene: NA
clone size: many
J gene: TRBJ2-5
V gene: TRBV20-1
CDR3 DNA: TGCAGTGCTAGCTTTGCGGGACACGAGACCCAGTACTTC
CDR3 protein: CSASFAGHETQYF

D gene: TRBD2
clone size: many
J gene: TRBJ2-7
V gene: TRBV3-1
CDR3 DNA: TGTGCCAGCAGCCAAGTCAGGCTAGCGGGAACCTACGAGCAGTACTTC
CDR3 protein: CASSQVRLAGTYEQYF

D gene: NA
clone size: many
J gene: TRBJ2-7
V gene: TRBV5-1
CDR3 DNA: TGCGCCAGCAGCTTGGATGGGATGGTACCCTACGAGCAGTACTTC
CDR3 protein: CASSLDGMVPYEQYF

D gene: NA
clone size: many
J gene: TRBJ2-1
V gene: TRBV19
CDR3 DNA: TGTGCCACCTATAAGGGCCTCTGGGATGAGCAGTTCTTC
CDR3 protein: CATYKGLWDEQFF

D gene: NA
clone size: many
J gene: TRBJ2-3
V gene: TRBV20-1
CDR3 DNA: TGCAGTGCTAGAGCAGGTGCGGGGAGCACAGATACGCAGTATTTT
CDR3 protein: CSARAGAGSTDTQYF

D gene: NA
clone size: many
J gene: TRBJ1-1
V gene: TRBV5-1
CDR3 DNA: TGCGCCAGCAGCCCCGGGGATTTCCAGATGAACACTGAAGCTTTCTTT
CDR3 protein: CASSPGDFQMNTEAFF

D gene: NA
clone size: many
J gene: TRBJ1-5
V gene: TRBV7-2
CDR3 DNA: TGTGCCAGCAGCTTACAGGGGACCCAGCCCCAGCATTTT
CDR3 protein: CASSLQGTQPQHF

D gene: NA
clone size: many
J gene: TRBJ2-7
V gene: TRBV28
CDR3 DNA: TGTGCCAGCAGTCATACTAACGGCCTCGGCGAGCAGTACTTC
CDR3 protein: CASSHTNGLGEQYF

D gene: NA
clone size: many
J gene: TRBJ1-5
V gene: TRBV10-3
CDR3 DNA: TGTGCCATCAGTGGGGCCTCGGGCCAGCCCCAGCATTTT
CDR3 protein: CAISGASGQPQHF

D gene: TRBD1
clone size: many
J gene: TRBJ1-6
V gene: TRBV7-3
CDR3 DNA: TGTGCCAGCAGTATAGGACAGGGGAATTCACCCCTCCACTTT
CDR3 protein: CASSIGQGNSPLHF